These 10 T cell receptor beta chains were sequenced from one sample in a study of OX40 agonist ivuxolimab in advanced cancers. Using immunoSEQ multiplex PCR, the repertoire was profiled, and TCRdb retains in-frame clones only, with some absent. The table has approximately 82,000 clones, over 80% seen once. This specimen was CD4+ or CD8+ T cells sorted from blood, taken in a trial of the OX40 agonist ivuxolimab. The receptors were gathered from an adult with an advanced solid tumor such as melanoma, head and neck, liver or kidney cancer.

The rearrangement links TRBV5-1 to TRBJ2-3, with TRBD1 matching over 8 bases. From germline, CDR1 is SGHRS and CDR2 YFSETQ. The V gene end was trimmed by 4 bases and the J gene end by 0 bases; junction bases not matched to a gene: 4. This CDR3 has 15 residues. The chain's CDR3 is CASSPGQGSTDTQYF. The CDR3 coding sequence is TGCGCCAGCAGCCCCGGACAGGGAAGCACAGATACGCAGTATTTT.

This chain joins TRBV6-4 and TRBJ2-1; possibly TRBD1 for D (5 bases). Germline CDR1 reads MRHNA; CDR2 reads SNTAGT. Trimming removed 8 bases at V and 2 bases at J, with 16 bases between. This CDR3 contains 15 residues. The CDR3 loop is CASVAGQQTYNEQFF. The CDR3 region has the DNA TGTGCCAGCGTAGCAGGGCAACAAACCTACAATGAGCAGTTCTTC.

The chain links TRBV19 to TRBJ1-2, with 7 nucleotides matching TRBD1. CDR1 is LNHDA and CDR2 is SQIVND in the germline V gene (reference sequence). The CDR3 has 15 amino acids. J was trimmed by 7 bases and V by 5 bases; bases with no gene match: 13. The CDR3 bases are TGTGCCAGTAGTCCCCTGGAGGGGGCGGCGAGTGGCTACACCTTC. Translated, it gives CASSPLEGAASGYTF.

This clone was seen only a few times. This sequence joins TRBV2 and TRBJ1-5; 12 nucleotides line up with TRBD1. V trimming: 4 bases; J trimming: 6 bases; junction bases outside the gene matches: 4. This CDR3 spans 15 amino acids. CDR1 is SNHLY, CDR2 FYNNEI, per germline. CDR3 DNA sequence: TGTGCCAGCAGTGTGGGGACAGGGGGCCGTCAGCCCCAGCATTTT. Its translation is CASSVGTGGRQPQHF. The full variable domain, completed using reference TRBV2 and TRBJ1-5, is EPEVTQTPSHQVTQMGQEVILRCVPISNHLYFYWYRQILGQKVEFLVSFYNNEISEKSEIFDDQFSVERPDGSNFTLKIRSTKLEDSAMYFCASSVGTGGRQPQHFGDGTRLSIL.

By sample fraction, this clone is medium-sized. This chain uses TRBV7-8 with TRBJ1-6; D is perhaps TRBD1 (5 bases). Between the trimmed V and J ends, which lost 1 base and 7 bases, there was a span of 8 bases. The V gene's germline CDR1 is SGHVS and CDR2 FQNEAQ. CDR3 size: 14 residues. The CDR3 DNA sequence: TGTGCCAGCAGCTTAGGGGGGGGGAATTCACCCCTCCACTTT. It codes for CASSLGGGNSPLHF.

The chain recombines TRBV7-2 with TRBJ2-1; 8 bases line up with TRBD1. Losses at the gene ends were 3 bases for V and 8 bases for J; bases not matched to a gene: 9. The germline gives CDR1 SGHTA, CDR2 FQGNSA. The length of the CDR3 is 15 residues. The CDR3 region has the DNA TGTGCCAGCAGCTTGTGGACAGGGTTGAGGGATGAGCAGTTCTTC. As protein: CASSLWTGLRDEQFF.

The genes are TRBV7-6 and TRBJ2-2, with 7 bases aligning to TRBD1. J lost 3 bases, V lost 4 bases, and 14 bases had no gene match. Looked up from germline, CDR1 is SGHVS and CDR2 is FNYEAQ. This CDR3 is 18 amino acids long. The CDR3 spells CASSSWTGGEGYTGELFF. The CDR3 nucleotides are TGTGCCAGCAGCTCCTGGACAGGCGGCGAGGGGTACACCGGGGAGCTGTTTTTT.

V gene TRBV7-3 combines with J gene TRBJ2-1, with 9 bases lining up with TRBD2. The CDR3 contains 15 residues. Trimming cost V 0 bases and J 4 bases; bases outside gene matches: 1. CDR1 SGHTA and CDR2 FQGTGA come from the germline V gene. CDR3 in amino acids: CASSLTSGGYNEQFF. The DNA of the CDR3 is TGTGCCAGCAGCTTAACTAGCGGGGGATACAATGAGCAGTTCTTC.

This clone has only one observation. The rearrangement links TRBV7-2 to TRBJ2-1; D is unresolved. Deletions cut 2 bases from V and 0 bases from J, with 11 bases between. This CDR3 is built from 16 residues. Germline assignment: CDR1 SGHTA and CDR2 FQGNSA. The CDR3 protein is CASSLRVPSSYNEQFF. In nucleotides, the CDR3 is TGTGCCAGCAGCTTAAGGGTTCCCAGCTCCTACAATGAGCAGTTCTTC.

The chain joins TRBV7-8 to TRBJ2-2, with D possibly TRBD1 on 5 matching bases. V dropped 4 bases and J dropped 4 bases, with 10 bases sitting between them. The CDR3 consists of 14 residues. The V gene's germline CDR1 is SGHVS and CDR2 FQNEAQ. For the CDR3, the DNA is TGTGCCAGCAGCTCGTCCAGGGTCACCGGGGAGCTGTTTTTT. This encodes CASSSSRVTGELFF.